Presented here are 29 T cell receptor beta chains from one specimen sequenced in a study of blood T cell repertoires in COVID-19 (dated by TCRdb to about 2020). The receptor library was made with the immunoSEQ multiplex PCR assay. Drawn from immuneACCESS, this table holds only the in-frame rearrangements with V and J called that TCRdb kept. Clones are partly lost; checked studies trace under half to an unresolved V gene and leave the rest unexplained. The sample table shows about 400,000 clones, and approximately 85% are seen once. The ten largest clones add up to around 2% of the sample. Input material: PBMCs or T cells enriched from blood (not recorded which). The receptors stem from a woman between 40 and 55 years old with acute COVID-19.

V usage is TRBV21-1 and J usage is TRBJ1-6; TRBD1 is the table's D call and was not checked against the DNA. TRBV21-1 is designated a pseudogene. The CDR3 spans 15 residues. CDR3: CASSTRQGKNSPLHF. The CDR3 DNA follows: TGTGCCAGCAGCACAAGACAGGGAAAAAATTCACCCCTCCACTTT.

This chain joins TRBV15 and TRBJ2-1, with unresolved D. Germline V gives CDR1 LNHNV, CDR2 YYDKDF (reference sequence). The CDR3 sequence is 13 residues long. V was cut by 0 bases and J by 9 bases, with 9 bases left in between. The CDR3 spells CATSRDLQFEQFF. CDR3 DNA: TGTGCCACCAGCAGAGATCTTCAGTTTGAGCAGTTCTTC.

In this sample, this clone turned up once. The chain links TRBV5-1 to TRBJ2-7; 8 nucleotides align to TRBD1. The CDR3 loop spans 13 amino acids. Germline trimming cut 3 bases from V and 4 bases from J; bases unmatched to any gene: 3. The germline CDR1 and CDR2 sequences are SGHRS and YFSETQ. CDR3 nucleotide sequence: TGCGCCAGCAGCTCGGGACAGGAGTACGAGCAGTACTTC. Translated: CASSSGQEYEQYF.

This sequence joins TRBV18 and TRBJ1-1, with unresolved D. Germline-derived CDR1 and CDR2 are KGHSH and LQKENI. V lost 6 bases to trimming and J lost 3 bases, with 11 bases between them. This CDR3 has 13 residues. In DNA, the CDR3 is TGTGCCAGCTCCCTCACTGATTACACTGAAGCTTTCTTT. The encoded protein is CASSLTDYTEAFF.

The rearrangement joins TRBV5-1 to TRBJ1-6; D unresolved. Trimming left V 2 bases short and J 8 bases short, with 8 bases between. CDR1 SGHRS and CDR2 YFSETQ come from the germline V gene. The CDR3 sequence is 13 residues long. The chain's CDR3 is CASSFWRDSPLHF. CDR3 nucleotides: TGCGCCAGCAGCTTCTGGCGGGATTCACCCCTCCACTTT.

The count of this clone is one. The V gene is TRBV3-1 (or the pseudogene TRBV3-2), the J gene TRBJ1-1; D unresolved. V was pared by 1 base and J by 1 base, with 7 bases between. The CDR3 extends over 14 amino acids. Per the germline V gene, CDR1 is LGHDT and CDR2 is YNNKEL (reference sequence). CDR3 bases: TGTGCCAGCAGCCAAGGGGCGCCGAACACTGAAGCTTTCTTT. Protein product: CASSQGAPNTEAFF.

J is TRBJ2-7 and V is TRBV10-3; no reliable D call. Germline CDR1 and CDR2: ENHRY and SYGVKD. Trimming cost V 3 bases and J 0 bases, with 9 bases left between them. There are 14 residues in the CDR3. Here the CDR3 DNA reads TGTGCCATCAGTGACGCGACGGGCTCCTACGAGCAGTACTTC. It specifies CAISDATGSYEQYF.

V and J are TRBV5-6 and TRBJ1-4; D may be TRBD1 (5 bases). Germline V gene sequence: CDR1 SGHDT, CDR2 YYEEEE. V was shortened by 1 base and J by 5 bases, with 9 bases between the two germline ends. The CDR3 consists of 14 residues. The CDR3 bases are TGTGCCAGCAGCTTGCGACAGCTGAATGAAAAACTGTTTTTT. It translates to CASSLRQLNEKLFF.

The V call is TRBV5-4, the J call TRBJ1-2, with TRBD1 as a possible D gene (5 bases). CDR3 length: 13 amino acids. V was cut by 4 bases and J by 4 bases, with 11 bases left in between. Germline V lookup: CDR1 SGHNT, CDR2 YYREEE (reference sequence). The CDR3 DNA follows: TGTGCCAGCAGCGGAGGGGATCGCTATGGCTACACCTTC. This translates into CASSGGDRYGYTF.

V usage is TRBV7-9 and J usage is TRBJ1-1; perhaps TRBD1 as D (6 bases). In germline, CDR1 is SEHNR, CDR2 FQNEAQ (reference sequence). The V end was cut by 4 bases, the J end by 7 bases, with 13 bases between. CDR3 size: 13 residues. The CDR3 protein is CASSYGQSLEAFF. CDR3 sequence (DNA): TGTGCCAGCAGCTACGGACAGAGCCTTGAAGCTTTCTTT.

The chain carries TRBV18 and TRBJ1-2; 8 bases agree with TRBD1. After removal of 0 bases from V and 8 bases from J, the junction contained 5 bases not matched to a gene. CDR1 and CDR2 from the germline V gene are KGHSH and LQKENI. There are 14 residues in the CDR3. CDR3: CASSPPGQVLGYTF. In nucleotides, the CDR3 is TGTGCCAGCTCACCACCGGGACAGGTTCTGGGCTACACCTTC.

The rearrangement joins TRBV28 to TRBJ1-2; tentative D call: TRBD1 (6 bases). The germline V and J ends were trimmed by 5 bases and 4 bases, with 17 bases remaining between them. Per the germline V gene, CDR1 is MDHEN and CDR2 is SYDVKM. CDR3 length: 15 amino acids. The CDR3 loop reads CASSPQGSTIYGYTF. In DNA, the CDR3 is TGTGCCAGCAGTCCCCAGGGGTCCACAATCTATGGCTACACCTTC.

This clone was counted a few times. The chain joins TRBV30 to TRBJ1-6; possibly TRBD1 for D (6 bases). V lost 7 bases to trimming and J lost 12 bases, with 19 bases between them. This CDR3 has 13 residues. Germline V gene data show CDR1 as GTSNPN and CDR2 as SVGIG (reference sequence). The CDR3 sequence: CASGRDTDIPLHF. The CDR3 DNA reads as TGTGCCTCTGGAAGGGACACCGATATACCCCTCCACTTT.

The CDR3, as DNA: TGTGCCAGTAGTTCCTGGACAGGGCGAGGACTTAGCTCCTACAATGAGCAGTTCTTC. This codes for CASSSWTGRGLSSYNEQFF. V usage is TRBV19 and J usage is TRBJ2-1, with 8 bases fitting TRBD1. Germline lookup yields CDR1 LNHDA and CDR2 SQIVND (reference sequence). The CDR3 is made up of 19 amino acids. After removal of 5 bases from V and 0 bases from J, the junction contained 15 bases not matched to a gene.

The chain joins TRBV12-3 or TRBV12-4 to TRBJ2-7; TRBD1 is a possible D gene (5 bases). This CDR3 has 13 amino acids. Between the trimmed V and J ends, which lost 4 bases and 5 bases, there was a span of 12 bases. The CDR3 loop reads CASSYDSSHEQYF. Here the CDR3 DNA reads TGTGCCAGCAGTTACGACAGTTCCCACGAGCAGTACTTC.

The CDR3 bases are TGTGCCTGGAGTCCAAGGCAGGGAGGAGGGAGGACTGAAGCTTTCTTT. Translating gives CAWSPRQGGGRTEAFF. V usage is TRBV30 and J usage is TRBJ1-1; possible D gene TRBD1, 5 bases. This CDR3 region has 16 residues. Trimming pared 2 bases from V and 5 bases from J, leaving 21 bases between. In germline, CDR1 is GTSNPN, CDR2 SVGIG (reference sequence).

V is TRBV19 and J is TRBJ1-1; TRBD1 is a possible D gene (6 bases). This CDR3 has 13 residues. CDR1 is LNHDA, CDR2 SQIVND, per germline (reference sequence). V gave up 5 bases and J gave up 5 bases, with 12 bases separating them. CDR3 in amino acids: CASSLRQVTEAFF. The CDR3 DNA reads as TGTGCCAGTAGTCTACGACAGGTTACTGAAGCTTTCTTT.

The chain uses TRBV7-2 and TRBJ2-7, with 9 bases lining up with TRBD1. Germline lookup yields CDR1 SGHTA and CDR2 FQGNSA. The CDR3 has 17 amino acids. The V and J ends lost 5 bases and 3 bases, in that order; junction bases with no gene match: 14. CDR3 DNA: TGTGCCAGCAGCCCAACCCCTGCCGGGACAGGGCACTACGAGCAGTACTTC. This encodes CASSPTPAGTGHYEQYF.

This chain connects TRBV12-3 or TRBV12-4 to TRBJ1-1; no reliable D call. The CDR3 loop spans 12 amino acids. V dropped 5 bases and J dropped 7 bases, with 11 bases sitting between them. DNA for the CDR3: TGTGCCAGCAGTGGCCAGGTCAATGAAGCTTTCTTT. Translation: CASSGQVNEAFF.

In DNA form, the CDR3 reads TGTGCCAGTAGTGTCGCAGGGGGCCTGAACACTGAAGCTTTCTTT. Amino acids: CASSVAGGLNTEAFF. The chain employs TRBV19 and TRBJ1-1, with 8 positions matching TRBD1. The CDR3 length is 15 residues. CDR1 LNHDA and CDR2 SQIVND come from the germline V gene (reference sequence). The trim removed 5 bases at V and 0 bases at J, leaving 5 bases unmatched.

This clone was seen a handful of times. The chain links TRBV9 to TRBJ1-6, with unresolved D. Trimming shortened V by 6 bases and J by 7 bases, and 11 bases separated the two germline ends. This CDR3 is 13 amino acids long. Germline CDR1 reads SGDLS; CDR2 reads YYNGEE. The CDR3 coding sequence is TGTGCCAGCACTTGGGCAGAAAATTCACCCCTCCACTTT. This encodes CASTWAENSPLHF.

The rearrangement links TRBV13 to TRBJ2-1, with 13 bases aligning to TRBD2. The CDR3 sequence is 18 residues long. The germline CDR1 and CDR2 sequences are PRHDT and FYEKMQ (reference sequence). The V gene end was trimmed by 4 bases and the J gene end by 2 bases; junction bases not matched to a gene: 8. The CDR3 nucleotides are TGTGCCAGCAGCTCCCAACTAGCGGGGGGGCCTGCCTACAATGAGCAGTTCTTC. Protein sequence: CASSSQLAGGPAYNEQFF.

This sequence joins TRBV18 and TRBJ1-5; D is uncertain. Trimming left V 2 bases short and J 2 bases short, with 10 bases between. The germline V gene has CDR1 KGHSH and CDR2 LQKENI. This CDR3 has 15 amino acids. CDR3 DNA sequence: TGTGCCAGCTCACCAGTGGCAGTCGGCAATCAGCCCCAGCATTTT. Translation: CASSPVAVGNQPQHF.

In its sample, this clone was seen once. The V and J genes are TRBV6-6 and TRBJ1-6; tentatively, D is TRBD1 (5 bases). Germline assignment: CDR1 MNHNY and CDR2 SVGAGI (reference sequence). This CDR3 contains 14 residues. Trimming took off 6 bases at V and 5 bases at J, with 11 bases between the two ends. The CDR3 loop reads CASRQTENNSPLHF. The DNA of the CDR3 is TGTGCCAGCAGACAGACAGAGAATAATTCACCCCTCCACTTT.

V is TRBV3-1 (or the pseudogene TRBV3-2) and J is TRBJ2-4, with D maybe TRBD1 (6 bases). Trimming cost V 3 bases and J 0 bases, with 15 bases left between them. The V gene's germline CDR1 is LGHDT and CDR2 YNNKEL (reference sequence). This CDR3 has 17 residues. In nucleotides, the CDR3 is TGTGCCAGCAGCCAGGATACAGGGCCCCTAGCCAAAAACATTCAGTACTTC. This encodes CASSQDTGPLAKNIQYF.

The chain is built from TRBV5-1 and TRBJ2-3; D not certain. CDR1 SGHRS and CDR2 YFSETQ come from the germline V gene. This CDR3 spans 16 amino acids. V dropped 6 bases and J dropped 0 bases, with 17 bases sitting between them. CDR3 nucleotides: TGCGCCAGCACCGAGGCCCTACTTTCTAGCACAGATACGCAGTATTTT. Translation: CASTEALLSSTDTQYF.

This chain joins TRBV2 and TRBJ2-1, with 10 bases identical to TRBD1. The CDR3 runs 14 residues. Trimming took 4 bases from V and 3 from J; bases not matched to a gene: 0. Germline assignment: CDR1 SNHLY and CDR2 FYNNEI. In DNA, the CDR3 is TGTGCCAGCAGTGGGGACAGGGGCTACAATGAGCAGTTCTTC. Its protein is CASSGDRGYNEQFF.

The chain links TRBV11-2 to TRBJ1-1, with D uncertain. Trimming took 6 bases from V and 0 from J, leaving 11 bases between them. CDR3 length: 14 amino acids. The germline CDR1 and CDR2 sequences are SGHAT and FQNNGV. This CDR3 is CASSLSQMNTEAFF. CDR3 nucleotide sequence: TGTGCCAGCAGTTTATCCCAGATGAACACTGAAGCTTTCTTT.

The DNA for the CDR3 is TGCAGTGCTAGTGACTTTAGGGACATTTATGGCTACACCTTC. Amino acid sequence: CSASDFRDIYGYTF. The chain joins TRBV20-1 to TRBJ1-2, with a weak D call TRBD1 (6 bases). There are 14 residues in the CDR3. Germline values: CDR1 DFQATT, CDR2 SNEGSKA (reference sequence). Trimming cost V 3 bases and J 5 bases, with 16 bases left between them.